This TCR beta chain stems from a study of cytomegalovirus exposure and HLA in healthy donors. The CDR3 contains 16 residues. The germline CDR1 and CDR2 sequences are SGHAT and FQDESV (reference sequence). The ends lost 2 bases at V and 4 bases at J; junction bases unmatched: 5. A multiplex PCR was run with 60 Vbeta primers and 13 Jbeta primers. Libraries were prepared by immunoSEQ multiplex PCR; TCRdb keeps only in-frame clonotypes and omits some of them. Seen here are about 180,000 clones, roughly 85% observed once, and the top ten hold roughly 5.8%. V usage is TRBV11-1 and J usage is TRBJ2-3, with 11 bases matching TRBD2. The origin of this receptor is a man aged 35 to 55 in good health and CMV-seropositive. Sequencing was carried out using PBMCs. DNA of the CDR3: TGTGCCAGCAGCTTACTGACTAGCGGGAAATCAGATACGCAGTATTTT. Translated: CASSLLTSGKSDTQYF.